The clone carrying this T cell receptor beta chain occurred many times. The authors used template switching to add a universal primer site and gave cDNA unique molecular identifiers. TCRdb reanalysed the 5' RACE reads using MiXCR and keeps one entry per CDR3 protein. The table records under 300,000 distinct CDR3 sequences, approximately 8.6% of them present only once. The data originate from a study of identical twins. The CDR3 totals 17 residues. Trimming cost V 7 bases and J 1 base; bases outside gene matches: 10. The germline gives CDR1 LGHDT, CDR2 YNNKEL (reference sequence). These same data were also listed under a study on yellow fever vaccine responses in identical twins. That investigation notes: After vaccination, twins' T cell response reportedly seemed partly convergent, partly personalized.

The sequence was obtained from a woman between 18 and 29 years old in good health. Sample: CD8+ T cells sorted from blood. J is TRBJ2-2 and V is TRBV3-1; TRBD2 aligns across 9 bases. The CDR3 protein is CASTPRVAGENTGELFF. The CDR3 nucleotides read TGTGCCAGCACTCCAAGAGTAGCGGGGGAGAACACCGGGGAGCTGTTTTTT.